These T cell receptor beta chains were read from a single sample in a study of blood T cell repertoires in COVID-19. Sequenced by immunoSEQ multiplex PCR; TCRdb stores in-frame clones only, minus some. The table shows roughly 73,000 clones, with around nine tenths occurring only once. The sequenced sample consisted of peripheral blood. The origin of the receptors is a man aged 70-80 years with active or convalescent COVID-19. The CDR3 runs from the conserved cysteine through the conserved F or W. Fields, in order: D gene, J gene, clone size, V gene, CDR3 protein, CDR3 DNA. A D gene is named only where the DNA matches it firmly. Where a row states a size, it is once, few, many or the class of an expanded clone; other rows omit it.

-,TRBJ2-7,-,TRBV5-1,CASSLAPPGQKAYEQYF,TGCGCCAGCAGCTTGGCACCCCCCGGACAGAAAGCCTACGAGCAGTACTTC
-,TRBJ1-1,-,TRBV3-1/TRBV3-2,CASSRTGNTEAFF,TGTGCCAGCAGCCGAACAGGGAACACTGAAGCTTTCTTT
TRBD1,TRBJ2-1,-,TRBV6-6,CASSYAQGEKSNEQFF,TGTGCCAGCAGTTACGCGCAGGGGGAGAAATCCAATGAGCAGTTCTTC
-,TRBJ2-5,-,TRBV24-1,CATSDLRGTQYF,TGTGCCACCAGTGATTTGCGAGGGACCCAGTACTTC
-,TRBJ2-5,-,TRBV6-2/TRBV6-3,CASSYAAAQYF,TGTGCCAGCAGTTACGCGGCGGCCCAGTACTTC
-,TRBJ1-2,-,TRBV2,CASSGTGYHGYTF,TGTGCCAGCAGTGGTACTGGTTATCACGGCTACACCTTC
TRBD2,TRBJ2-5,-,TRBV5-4,CASSLLAGGQETQYF,TGTGCCAGCAGCTTACTAGCGGGGGGACAAGAGACCCAGTACTTC
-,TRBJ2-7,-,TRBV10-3,CATRDTAYEQYF,TGTGCCACCCGGGACACTGCCTACGAGCAGTACTTC
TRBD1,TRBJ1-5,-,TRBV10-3,CAISAQGARNQPQHF,TGTGCCATCAGTGCGCAGGGGGCTCGCAATCAGCCCCAGCATTTT
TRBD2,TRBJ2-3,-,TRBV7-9,CAGTLAGTDTQYF,TGTGCCGGCACACTAGCGGGAACAGATACGCAGTATTTT
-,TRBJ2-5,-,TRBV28,CASSPDRHPQETQYF,TGTGCCAGCAGTCCAGACAGGCACCCTCAAGAGACCCAGTACTTC
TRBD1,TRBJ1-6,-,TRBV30,CACNRGSSYNSPLHF,TGTGCCTGCAACAGGGGGAGCTCCTATAATTCACCCCTCCACTTT
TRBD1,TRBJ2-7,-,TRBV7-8,CASSDRGWDSFSYEQYF,TGTGCCAGCAGTGATCGTGGGTGGGACAGCTTTTCCTACGAGCAGTACTTC
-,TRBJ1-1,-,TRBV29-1,CSANAENTEAFF,TGCAGCGCAAATGCAGAGAACACTGAAGCTTTCTTT
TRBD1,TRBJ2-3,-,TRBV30,CAWSVWDRVEDTQYF,TGTGCCTGGAGTGTATGGGACAGGGTGGAAGATACGCAGTATTTT
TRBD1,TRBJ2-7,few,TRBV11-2,CASSRGTGGLYEQYF,TGTGCCAGCAGTCGCGGGACAGGGGGCCTCTACGAGCAGTACTTC
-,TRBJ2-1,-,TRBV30,CAWSDEYNEQFF,TGTGCCTGGAGTGACGAGTACAATGAGCAGTTCTTC
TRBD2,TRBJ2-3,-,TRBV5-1,CASSRTSRTDTQYF,TGCGCCAGCAGCCGGACTAGCCGCACAGATACGCAGTATTTT
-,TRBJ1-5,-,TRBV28,CASSPDRAGPLEPQHF,TGTGCCAGCAGCCCGGACAGAGCGGGGCCCCTGGAGCCCCAGCATTTT
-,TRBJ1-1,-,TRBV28,CASRITSPVNTEAFF,TGTGCCAGCCGAATCACCTCCCCGGTTAACACTGAAGCTTTCTTT
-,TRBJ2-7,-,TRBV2,CASTERGYEQYF,TGTGCCAGCACCGAGCGAGGATACGAGCAGTACTTC
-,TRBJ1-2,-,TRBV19,CASRSGGGGMVGYTF,TGTGCCAGTAGATCGGGAGGAGGGGGGATGGTTGGCTACACCTTC
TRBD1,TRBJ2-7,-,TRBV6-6,CASTSQGSSSYEQYF,TGTGCCAGCACCTCACAGGGGTCAAGCTCCTACGAGCAGTACTTC
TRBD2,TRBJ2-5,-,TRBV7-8,CASSPRGVKETQYF,TGTGCCAGCAGCCCGCGGGGGGTTAAAGAGACCCAGTACTTC
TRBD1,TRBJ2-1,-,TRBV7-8,CASSSNWDREQFF,TGTGCCAGCAGCTCTAACTGGGACAGGGAGCAGTTCTTC
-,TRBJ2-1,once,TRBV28,CASSTGDGAKNEQFF,TGTGCCAGCAGTACTGGAGACGGAGCGAAGAATGAGCAGTTCTTC
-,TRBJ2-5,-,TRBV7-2,CASSLAGGPETQYF,TGTGCCAGCAGCTTAGCGGGAGGTCCCGAGACCCAGTACTTC
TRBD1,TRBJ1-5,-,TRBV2,CASRPRTGRNQPQHF,TGTGCCAGCAGACCTCGGACAGGGCGCAATCAGCCCCAGCATTTT
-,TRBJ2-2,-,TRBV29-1,CSVDEGYTGELFF,TGCAGCGTTGATGAGGGTTACACCGGGGAGCTGTTTTTT
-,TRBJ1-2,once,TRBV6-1,CASSEAFDGYTF,TGTGCCAGCAGTGAAGCCTTCGATGGCTACACCTTC
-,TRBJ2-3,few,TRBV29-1,CSVGGWTTDTQYF,TGCAGCGTTGGGGGCTGGACCACAGATACGCAGTATTTT
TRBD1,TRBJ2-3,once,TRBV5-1,CASSLSTWDRDTDTQYF,TGCGCCAGCAGCTTGTCTACCTGGGACAGGGACACAGATACGCAGTATTTT
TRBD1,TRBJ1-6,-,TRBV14,CASSQGQGYSPLHF,TGTGCCAGCAGCCAGGGACAGGGTTATTCACCCCTCCACTTT
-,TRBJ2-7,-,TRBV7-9,CASSLGAGVTVYEQYF,TGTGCCAGCAGCTTAGGGGCAGGGGTCACGGTCTACGAGCAGTACTTC
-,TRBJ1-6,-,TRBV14,CASSPRVAFSPLHF,TGTGCCAGCAGCCCCCGTGTGGCTTTCTCACCCCTCCACTTT
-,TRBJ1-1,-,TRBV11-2,CASSLAGSYTEAFF,TGTGCCAGCAGCTTAGCAGGGTCCTACACTGAAGCTTTCTTT
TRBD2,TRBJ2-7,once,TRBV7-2,CASSAGLATYEQYF,TGTGCCAGCAGCGCGGGACTAGCGACCTACGAGCAGTACTTC
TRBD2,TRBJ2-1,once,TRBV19,CASSIRRGGREQFF,TGTGCCAGTAGTATTAGGCGGGGGGGCCGTGAGCAGTTCTTC
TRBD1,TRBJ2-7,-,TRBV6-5,CASSPPTGPSYEQYF,TGTGCCAGCAGCCCCCCGACAGGGCCGTCCTACGAGCAGTACTTC
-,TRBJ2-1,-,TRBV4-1,CASSLYTGGGGNEQFF,TGCGCCAGCAGCCTCTACACAGGGGGGGGAGGCAATGAGCAGTTCTTC
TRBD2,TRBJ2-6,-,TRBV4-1,CASSHGWAGGHSAGANVLTF,TGCGCCAGCAGCCACGGATGGGCGGGGGGCCACTCCGCTGGGGCCAACGTCCTGACTTTC
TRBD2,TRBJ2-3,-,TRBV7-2,CASSLGLAMDTQYF,TGTGCCAGCAGCCTAGGACTAGCTATGGATACGCAGTATTTT
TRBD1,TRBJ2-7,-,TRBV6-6,CASRSGQHYEQYF,TGTGCCAGCAGATCGGGACAGCACTACGAGCAGTACTTC
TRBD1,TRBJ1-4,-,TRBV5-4,CASSSGQGFEKLFF,TGTGCCAGCAGCTCGGGACAGGGATTCGAAAAACTGTTTTTT
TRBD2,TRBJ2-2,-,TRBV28,CASTSLGLAGVNTGELFF,TGTGCCAGCACTTCCCTCGGACTAGCGGGAGTGAACACCGGGGAGCTGTTTTTT
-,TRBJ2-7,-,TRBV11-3,CASSLGGDHEQYF,TGTGCCAGCAGCCTCGGAGGGGACCACGAGCAGTACTTC